This note documents a single T cell receptor beta chain sequence. As originally analysed: Researchers report that nucleated cell counts were estimated from reference gene primer amplification. Assay used: immunoSEQ multiplex PCR; TCRdb lists only in-frame clones, some missing. The DNA was the basis for D and trimming; V, J and clone size are from that table. The sample lists some 78,000 clones; roughly 91% were seen once. This sample was taken from a study of blood T cell repertoires in COVID-19. CDR3 length equals 15 residues. Looked up from germline, CDR1 is MNHEY and CDR2 is SMNVEV (reference sequence). Trimming at V came to 7 bases and at J to 5 bases, leaving 9 bases not matched to a gene.

The TCR originated in a woman aged 45 to 65 in a cohort sampled during active COVID-19. Material for sequencing was peripheral blood. The chain joins TRBV27 to TRBJ2-5; 11 bases map to TRBD2. The CDR3 sequence: CASKLAGGPGETQYF. The DNA for the CDR3 is TGTGCCAGCAAATTAGCGGGAGGGCCGGGGGAGACCCAGTACTTC.